The 24 T cell receptor beta chains given below trace back to one sample, sequenced in a study of human T cells and chemical hapten exposure. Time point meaning: patch test 1, 2 weeks after DPC sensitization. Treatment here: therapeutic diphenylcyclopropenone sensitization with weekly scalp DPC. One entry per CDR3 protein results from TCRdb running MiXCR on the RACE reads. The data hold more than 150,000 distinct CDR3 sequences, with 14% observed a single time. Sequenced material: whole blood, taken in connection with sensitization to the hapten diphenylcyclopropenone (DPC). These receptors were collected from a woman aged 25 to 39 with alopecia areata. Some clones in this sample may be carry-over from other donors' samples.

The chain is built from TRBV5-6 and TRBJ2-5, with D perhaps assigned TRBD1 or TRBD2 (5 bases each). Germline V gene data show CDR1 as SGHDT and CDR2 as YYEEEE. Trimming shortened V by 1 base and J by 5 bases, and 15 bases separated the two germline ends. The CDR3 is made up of 15 amino acids. Here the CDR3 DNA reads TGTGCCAGCAGCTTGAGATCGGGGCGAGGGGAGACCCAGTACTTC. As protein: CASSLRSGRGETQYF.

The chain is built from TRBV6-2 or TRBV6-3 and TRBJ2-7; 7 bases align to TRBD1. The CDR3 extends over 12 amino acids. Germline V gene lookup returns CDR1 MNHEY and CDR2 SVGEGT. J was trimmed by 2 bases and V by 5 bases; bases with no gene match: 0. Here the CDR3 DNA reads TGTGCCAGCAGTGACAGGGCCTACGAGCAGTACTTC. Translating gives CASSDRAYEQYF.

The genes are TRBV30 and TRBJ1-2; 7 nucleotides agree with TRBD1. Germline V gives CDR1 GTSNPN, CDR2 SVGIG (reference sequence). The ends lost 7 bases at V and 7 bases at J; junction bases unmatched: 12. The length of the CDR3 is 13 residues. CDR3 amino acids: CASSKGANSGYTF. The CDR3 DNA reads TGTGCCTCGAGCAAGGGGGCGAACAGTGGCTACACCTTC.

In its sample, this clonotype was seen many times. The chain joins TRBV9 to TRBJ1-1; D is possibly TRBD1 (6 bases). The CDR3 loop spans 15 amino acids. With 0 bases removed from V and 8 bases from J, the gap between germline ends came to 17 bases. Germline loops: CDR1 SGDLS, CDR2 YYNGEE. The CDR3 DNA sequence: TGTGCCAGCAGCGTAGGTAGGCAGGGGAATTCGGAAGCTTTCTTT. It specifies CASSVGRQGNSEAFF.

The chain couples TRBV27 to TRBJ2-7; no clear D. CDR3 size: 15 residues. The V gene's germline CDR1 is MNHEY and CDR2 SMNVEV (reference sequence). The germline V and J ends were trimmed by 7 bases and 0 bases, with 16 bases remaining between them. The CDR3 sequence is CASTLHGSSSYEQYF. The CDR3 region has the DNA TGTGCCAGCACTCTTCACGGGTCCTCCTCCTACGAGCAGTACTTC.

This clonotype was detected only a few times. This CDR3 reads CASSLGYRVYEQYF. The CDR3 DNA reads as TGTGCCAGCAGCTTAGGTTACAGGGTCTACGAGCAGTACTTC. This chain links TRBV7-8 with TRBJ2-7; tentatively, D is TRBD1 (6 bases). Germline assignment: CDR1 SGHVS and CDR2 FQNEAQ. Trimming shortened V by 1 base and J by 3 bases, and 10 bases separated the two germline ends. There are 14 residues in the CDR3. Looking up the rest from reference TRBV7-8 and TRBJ2-7 gives the full variable domain: GAGVSQSPRYKVAKRGQDVALRCDPISGHVSLFWYQQALGQGPEFLTYFQNEAQLDKSGLPSDRFFAERPEGSVSTLKIQRTQQEDSAVYLCASSLGYRVYEQYFGPGTRLTVT.

J is TRBJ1-2 and V is TRBV20-1, with D tentatively TRBD1 (6 bases). The ends were cut back, 3 bases at V and 1 base at J, with 12 bases in the middle. The length of the CDR3 is 14 residues. CDR1 DFQATT and CDR2 SNEGSKA come from the germline V gene (reference sequence). CDR3 sequence: CSASGGSDNYGYTF. The CDR3 nucleotides read TGCAGTGCTAGCGGGGGCAGCGATAACTATGGCTACACCTTC.

This clonotype was counted only a few times. The genes are TRBV20-1 and TRBJ2-3; 11 positions match TRBD2. The V gene's germline CDR1 is DFQATT and CDR2 SNEGSKA (reference sequence). This CDR3 region has 15 residues. The V and J ends lost 5 bases and 2 bases, in that order; junction bases with no gene match: 6. The CDR3 region has the DNA TGCAGTGCTGGAGCTAGCGGGGGGTCCACAGATACGCAGTATTTT. Translated, it gives CSAGASGGSTDTQYF.

This chain connects TRBV25-1 to TRBJ2-3; no definite D call. This CDR3 contains 15 residues. Germline V lookup: CDR1 MGHDK, CDR2 SYGVNS. Between the trimmed V and J ends, which lost 3 bases and 6 bases, there was a span of 16 bases. The CDR3 loop is CASSEPALGRDTQYF. CDR3 coding DNA: TGTGCCAGCAGTGAGCCGGCGCTGGGAAGGGATACGCAGTATTTT.

In its sample, this clonotype was seen many times. The chain recombines TRBV29-1 with TRBJ2-2; D is uncertain. CDR3 size: 13 residues. Germline CDR1 and CDR2: SQVTM and ANQGSEA. V dropped 6 bases and J dropped 6 bases, with 14 bases sitting between them. CDR3 coding DNA: TGCAGCGTCGATTTTGCAAAGGCCGGGGAGCTGTTTTTT. Encoded protein: CSVDFAKAGELFF.

Of note for this clonotype: Since the CDR3 does not end with the conserved phenylalanine or tryptophan, this likely comes from a read error. V gene TRBV6-1 combines with J gene TRBJ1-2; no firm D call. V lost 0 bases and J 4 bases, leaving 9 bases between the germline ends. CDR3 length equals 14 residues. Germline loops: CDR1 MNHNS, CDR2 SASEGT. This CDR3 is CASSEAHGTYGYTL. CDR3 DNA: TGTGCCAGCAGTGAAGCGCACGGAACCTATGGCTACACCCTC.

This clonotype was detected a few times. V and J are TRBV28 and TRBJ2-7; 7 bases fit TRBD1. The V and J ends lost 10 bases and 2 bases, in that order; junction bases with no gene match: 8. The CDR3 contains 13 residues. The germline gives CDR1 MDHEN, CDR2 SYDVKM. The DNA of the CDR3 is TGTGCCACGTCGACAGGGCCTACCTACGAGCAGTACTTC. As protein: CATSTGPTYEQYF.

This chain links TRBV21-1 with TRBJ2-3; TRBD2, as called in the table, went unchecked against the DNA. TRBV21-1 is described as a pseudogene. The CDR3 runs to 14 residues. The CDR3: CASSKVVVDYTQYF. CDR3 bases: TGTGCCAGCAGCAAAGTAGTCGTGGACTATACGCAGTATTTT.

The rearrangement uses TRBV15 and TRBJ1-2; 8 nucleotides match TRBD1. The V and J ends lost 5 bases and 9 bases, in that order; junction bases with no gene match: 14. In germline, CDR1 is LNHNV, CDR2 YYDKDF (reference sequence). This CDR3 has 15 residues. The CDR3 spells CATSGQGAQAWRYTF. CDR3 DNA: TGTGCCACCAGCGGGCAGGGGGCGCAAGCGTGGCGCTACACCTTC.

This chain uses TRBV7-9 with TRBJ1-2; 9 nucleotides agree with TRBD1. Per germline, CDR1 SEHNR and CDR2 FQNEAQ (reference sequence). CDR3 size: 15 residues. Germline trimming cut 5 bases from V and 7 bases from J; bases unmatched to any gene: 11. DNA for the CDR3: TGTGCCAGCAGCCCTCGGACAGGGGCCCTTAGTGGCTACACCTTC. The encoded protein is CASSPRTGALSGYTF.

The gene calls are TRBV19 and TRBJ1-2; D gene unclear. Germline CDR1 reads LNHDA; CDR2 reads SQIVND (reference sequence). The CDR3 is made up of 15 amino acids. The V end was cut by 3 bases, the J end by 2 bases, with 13 bases between. CDR3 region: CASSIRPNPNYGYTF. DNA for the CDR3: TGTGCCAGTAGTATTAGGCCCAACCCAAACTATGGCTACACCTTC.

The chain links TRBV7-2 to TRBJ2-7, with 7 nucleotides matching TRBD1. The germline V gene has CDR1 SGHTA and CDR2 FQGNSA. The V gene end was trimmed by 11 bases and the J gene end by 4 bases; junction bases not matched to a gene: 2. The CDR3 covers 10 residues. The CDR3 reads CAVQGYEQYF. The CDR3 nucleotides are TGTGCCGTACAGGGGTACGAGCAGTACTTC.

The sample holds a few counts of this clonotype. V and J are TRBV7-2 and TRBJ2-4, with a possible D match to TRBD1 (7 bases). The V and J ends lost 4 bases and 5 bases respectively, with 18 bases between them. CDR3 size: 16 residues. CDR1 SGHTA and CDR2 FQGNSA come from the germline V gene. The CDR3 spells CASSSGPQGGQNIQYF. The CDR3 DNA reads TGTGCCAGCAGCTCGGGGCCTCAGGGGGGCCAAAACATTCAGTACTTC.

This clonotype has a single count. The genes are TRBV29-1 and TRBJ2-1, with a weak D call TRBD2 (5 bases). The CDR3 extends over 12 amino acids. The germline V gene encodes CDR1 SQVTM and CDR2 ANQGSEA. V shed 3 bases and J shed 6 bases, with 9 bases lying between them. The DNA of the CDR3 is TGCAGCGTTGAGCGAGGGTTCAATGAGCAGTTCTTC. As protein: CSVERGFNEQFF.

In this sample, this clonotype turned up many times. The chain carries TRBV7-8 and TRBJ1-5; weak D call: TRBD1 (6 bases). The CDR3 has 15 residues. CDR1 is SGHVS, CDR2 FQNEAQ, per germline. V was trimmed by 5 bases and J by 6 bases, leaving 17 bases between them. Here the CDR3 reads CASSDPRIGGQPQHF. CDR3 in DNA: TGTGCCAGCAGCGACCCGCGAATAGGGGGTCAGCCCCAGCATTTT.

This clonotype appeared a few times. The chain recombines TRBV28 with TRBJ2-1, with 13 bases lining up with TRBD2. The CDR3 totals 16 residues. CDR1 and CDR2 (germline): MDHEN, SYDVKM. Unmatched junction bases numbered 2, after V lost 5 bases and J lost 1 base. In nucleotides, the CDR3 is TGTGCCAGCAGTAGGACTAGCGGGAGATCCTACAATGAGCAGTTCTTC. This gives the protein CASSRTSGRSYNEQFF.

This chain connects TRBV7-2 to TRBJ2-1, with D perhaps matching TRBD1 (6 bases). V was trimmed by 5 bases and J by 0 bases, leaving 14 bases between them. The length of the CDR3 is 16 residues. CDR1 SGHTA and CDR2 FQGNSA come from the germline V gene. CDR3 nucleotides: TGTGCCAGCAGCGCAAGACAGGTGAGCTCCTACAATGAGCAGTTCTTC. Its translation is CASSARQVSSYNEQFF.

The V and J genes are TRBV29-1 and TRBJ2-1; D uncertain. Germline loops: CDR1 SQVTM, CDR2 ANQGSEA. Between the trimmed V and J ends, which lost 2 bases and 4 bases, there was a span of 12 bases. This CDR3 is built from 14 residues. The chain's CDR3 is CSVEIRRSYNEQFF. The CDR3 DNA reads as TGCAGCGTTGAAATCAGGCGAAGTTACAATGAGCAGTTCTTC.

CDR3 in DNA: TGTGCCAGCAGCTATACAGGGGGTCAGCCCCAGCATTTT. Protein sequence: CASSYTGGQPQHF. The rearrangement joins TRBV7-8 to TRBJ1-5; TRBD1 aligns across 8 bases. Trimming took 4 bases from V and 6 from J; bases not matched to a gene: 2. Germline loops: CDR1 SGHVS, CDR2 FQNEAQ. The CDR3 sequence is 13 residues long.